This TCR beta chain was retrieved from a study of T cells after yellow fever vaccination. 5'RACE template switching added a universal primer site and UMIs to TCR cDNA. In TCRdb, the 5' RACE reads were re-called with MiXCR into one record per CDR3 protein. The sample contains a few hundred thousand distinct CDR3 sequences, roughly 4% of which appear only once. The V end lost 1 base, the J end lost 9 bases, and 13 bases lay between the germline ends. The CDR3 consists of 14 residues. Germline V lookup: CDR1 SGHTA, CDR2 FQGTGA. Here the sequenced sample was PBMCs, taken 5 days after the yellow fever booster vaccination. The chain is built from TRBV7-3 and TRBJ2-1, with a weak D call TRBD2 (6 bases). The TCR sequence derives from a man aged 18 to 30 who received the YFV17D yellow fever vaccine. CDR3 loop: CASSLIGGEGEQFF. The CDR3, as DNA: TGTGCCAGCAGCTTAATCGGCGGGGAAGGTGAGCAGTTCTTC.